This T cell receptor (beta chain) was captured by sequencing in a study of T-cell reconstitution after alpha-beta-depleted transplantation in children. Trimming removed 2 bases from V and 1 base from J, with 18 bases in between. This CDR3 comprises 17 residues. CDR1 and CDR2 from the germline V gene are KGHSH and LQKENI. For TCRbeta, the library was prepared with unique molecular identifiers. TCRdb independently ran MiXCR on the PCR reads; one entry per CDR3 protein. The sample includes 100,000 or so distinct CDR3 sequences, about 12% of them seen just once. This clonotype was recorded at least ten times.

This sequence originates from a human donor who donated a stem cell graft to a child with inherited bone marrow failure. J is TRBJ2-7 and V is TRBV18; D unclear. The sample consisted of PBMCs from the stem cell graft donor, taken from the stem cell graft. CDR3 in amino acids: CASSPGTTPYLSYEQYF. The CDR3, as DNA: TGTGCCAGCTCACCAGGAACGACCCCCTACTTATCCTACGAGCAGTACTTC.